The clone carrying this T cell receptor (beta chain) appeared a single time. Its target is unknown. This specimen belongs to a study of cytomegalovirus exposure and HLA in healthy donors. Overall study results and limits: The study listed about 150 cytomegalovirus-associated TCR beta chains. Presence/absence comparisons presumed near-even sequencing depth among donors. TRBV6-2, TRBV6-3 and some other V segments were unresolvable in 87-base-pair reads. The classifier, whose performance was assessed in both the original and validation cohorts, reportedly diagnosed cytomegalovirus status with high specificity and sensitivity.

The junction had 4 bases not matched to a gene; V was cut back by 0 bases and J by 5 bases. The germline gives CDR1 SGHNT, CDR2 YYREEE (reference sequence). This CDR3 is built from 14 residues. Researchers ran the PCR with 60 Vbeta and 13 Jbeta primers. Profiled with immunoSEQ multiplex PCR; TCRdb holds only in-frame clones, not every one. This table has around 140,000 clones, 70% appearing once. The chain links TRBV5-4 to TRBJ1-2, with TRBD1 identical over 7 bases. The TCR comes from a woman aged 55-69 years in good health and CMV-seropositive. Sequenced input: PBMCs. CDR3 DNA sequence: TGTGCCAGCAGCTTGGGGGACAGACTATATGGCTACACCTTC. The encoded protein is CASSLGDRLYGYTF.